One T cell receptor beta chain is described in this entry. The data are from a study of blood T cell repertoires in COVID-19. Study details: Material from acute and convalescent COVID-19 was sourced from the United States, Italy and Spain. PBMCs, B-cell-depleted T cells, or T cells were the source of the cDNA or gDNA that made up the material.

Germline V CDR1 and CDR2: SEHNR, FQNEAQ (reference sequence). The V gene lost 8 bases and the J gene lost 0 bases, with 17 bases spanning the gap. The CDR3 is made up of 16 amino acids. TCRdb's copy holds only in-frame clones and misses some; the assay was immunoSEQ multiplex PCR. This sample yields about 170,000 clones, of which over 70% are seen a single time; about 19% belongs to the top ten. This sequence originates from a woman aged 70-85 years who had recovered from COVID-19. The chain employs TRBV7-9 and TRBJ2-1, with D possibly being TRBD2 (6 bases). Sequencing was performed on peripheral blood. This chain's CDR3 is CASPFLGGNSYNEQFF. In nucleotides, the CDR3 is TGTGCCAGCCCCTTCCTGGGCGGGAACTCCTACAATGAGCAGTTCTTC.